These 19 T cell receptor beta chains originate from one sample sequenced in a study of tumor-infiltrating lymphocytes in primary liver carcinoma (dated by TCRdb to about 2017). TCRdb shows the sequencer as Illumina HiSeq 2500. Using a constant-region primer and ProtoScript II reverse transcriptase, TCRbeta-specific cDNA was reverse-transcribed from 500 ng total RNA. Construction of the TCRbeta libraries relied on three nested rounds of multiplex PCR, following a slightly modified ARM-PCR procedure. Each of the first two PCR rounds ran for about 10 cycles and used multiplex TRBV1-TRBV30 forward primers together with a Cbeta reverse primer. TCRdb passed the public sequencing reads through fastp at Q25 and MiXCR, retaining productive beta sequences. CDR3 protein sequences are deduplicated, and each keeps its most common genes and DNA. Within this sample are some 200,000 distinct CDR3 sequences, with less than 75% of them counted one time only. The ten top clones hold approximately 6.5% of the sample.

Blood RNA was extracted from unsorted whole blood using TRIzol reagent, and germline DNA was obtained with the DNeasy Blood & Tissue kit. Sequenced: peripheral blood. The receptors were sampled from a woman aged 55 to 70 with primary liver carcinoma and hepatitis B virus infection.

This clonotype showed up just a few times. This may arise from a read error, as a much more abundant clone is one base away. The J gene is TRBJ1-5, the V gene TRBV6-5; D is unresolved. The CDR3 is made up of 13 amino acids. Per germline, CDR1 MNHEY and CDR2 SVGAGI. The DNA of the CDR3 is TGTGTCAGCAGTTACGTGTTCGGTCAGCCCCAGCATTTT. As protein: CVSSYVFGQPQHF.

A word on this clonotype: One junction end disagrees with the germline gene, perhaps due to a read error. The chain has TRBV6-6 and TRBJ2-7, with 7 bases that match TRBD1. This CDR3 region has 13 residues. In germline, CDR1 is MNHNY, CDR2 SVGAGI (reference sequence). The CDR3 loop is CACSQTGTYEQYF. CDR3 coding DNA: TGTGCCTGCAGCCAGACAGGGACCTACGAGCAGTACTTC.

A word on this clonotype: A junction boundary mismatches the germline segment, possibly from a read error. The CDR3 region has the DNA TGTGCCAGCAGCCTAAATTGGCTCGGGCAAAACACCGTGGAGCTGTTCTTT. Translation gives CASSLNWLGQNTVELFF. The genes are TRBV11-3 and TRBJ2-2; D ambiguous. The length of the CDR3 is 17 residues. The germline V gene encodes CDR1 SGHNT and CDR2 YENEEA.

The rearrangement uses TRBV5-1 and TRBJ2-7; 9 bases match TRBD1. Per the germline V gene, CDR1 is SGHRS and CDR2 is YFSETQ. V lost 3 bases, J lost 3 bases, and 1 base stayed unmatched. This CDR3 is built from 13 residues. The CDR3 reads CASSWGQGYEQYF. The CDR3 DNA reads as TGCGCCAGCAGCTGGGGACAGGGCTACGAGCAGTACTTC.

This clonotype came up once. As the CDR3 is not closed by the conserved phenylalanine or tryptophan, this likely results from a read error. This chain links TRBV5-5 with TRBJ2-5; the match to TRBD1 covers 8 bases. Trimming removed 3 bases from V and 1 base from J; junction bases left unmatched: 5. Germline V gene data show CDR1 as SGHKS and CDR2 as YYEKEE (reference sequence). The CDR3 totals 15 residues. The CDR3 nucleotides are TGTGCCAGCAGCTCAGCCGGGACAGGCCAAGAGACCCAGTACATC. Residues: CASSSAGTGQETQYI.

Details on this clonotype: One base away lies a much larger clone, so this may be a sequencing read error. The V and J genes are TRBV14 and TRBJ1-1; D uncertain. This CDR3 has 13 residues. V shed 1 base and J shed 6 bases, with 9 bases lying between them. Germline V lookup: CDR1 SGHDN, CDR2 FVKESK. The CDR3 spells CASSQAWQAEAFF. CDR3 DNA: TGTGCCAGCAGCCAAGCATGGCAGGCTGAAGCTTTCTTT.

On this clonotype: Germline and junction disagree at one end, which may indicate a read error. The CDR3 sequence: CASNLEAPGLRITSTVTQYF. The CDR3 DNA is TGCGCCAGCAACTTGGAGGCCCCGGGACTGCGAATTACTAGCACAGTTACGCAGTATTTT. This chain connects TRBV5-1 to TRBJ2-3, with D possibly being TRBD2 (6 bases). The CDR3 is 20 amino acids. Germline V lookup: CDR1 SGHRS, CDR2 YFSETQ.

Comments on this clonotype: Sequence at one end of the junction differs from germline and may be a read error. V gene TRBV11-2 combines with J gene TRBJ2-2; 8 bases fit TRBD1. Germline CDR1 reads SGHAT; CDR2 reads FQNNGV. The CDR3 is 17 residues long. The CDR3 nucleotides read TGTGCCAGCGCAATTTCGGGCAGGGGGCTCGTCATCGGGGAACTGTTTTTT. Its translation: CASAISGRGLVIGELFF.

In regard to this clonotype: The junction and the germline gene differ at one end; a read error may be behind it. V and J are TRBV28 and TRBJ1-2; 9 bases align to TRBD1. Germline-derived CDR1 and CDR2 are MDHEN and SYDVKM. The CDR3 has 15 amino acids. The CDR3 region has the DNA TGTGGCAGCAGTTTCCCTTCGGGACAGGGTAATGGCTACACCTTC. This codes for CGSSFPSGQGNGYTF.

The rearrangement links TRBV6-1 to TRBJ2-2; D perhaps matches TRBD2 (6 bases). Trimming removed 7 bases at V and 3 bases at J, with 15 bases between. The CDR3 totals 15 residues. CDR1 and CDR2 from the germline V gene are MNHNS and SASEGT. The CDR3 DNA sequence: TGTGCCAGCACGTTTGGAGGGCCACACACCGGGGAGCTGTTTTTT. Translated, it gives CASTFGGPHTGELFF.

This clonotype was counted once. A much larger clone lies one base from this, so it may be a read error. The J gene is TRBJ1-5, the V gene TRBV12-3 or TRBV12-4; D is undetermined. This CDR3 is 12 amino acids long. DNA of the CDR3: TGTACCAGCATGTGGGGAAATCAGCCCCAGCATTTT. Translation: CTSMWGNQPQHF.

For this clonotype: At one of its ends the junction is not consistent with the germline gene, which may arise from a read error. The gene calls are TRBV28 and TRBJ2-1; D possibly corresponds to TRBD2 (6 bases). CDR1 and CDR2 from the germline V gene are MDHEN and SYDVKM. The CDR3 covers 15 residues. CDR3 in amino acids: CVSDDAGSLRNEQFF. For the CDR3, the DNA is TGTGTCAGCGACGACGCCGGGAGCCTTCGCAATGAGCAGTTCTTC.

To note about this clonotype: The junction departs from germline at one end; a sequencing error may be responsible. The rearrangement uses TRBV11-2 and TRBJ2-1; no definite D call. From germline, CDR1 is SGHAT and CDR2 FQNNGV. The CDR3 runs 13 residues. The CDR3 nucleotides read TGTACCAGCAGCTTAGATCCCCCAAGCGAGCAGTTCTTC. This gives the protein CTSSLDPPSEQFF.

As regards this clonotype: At one of its ends the junction is not consistent with the germline gene, which may arise from a read error. J is TRBJ2-3 and V is TRBV5-1, with D possibly matching TRBD1 (6 bases). Germline loops: CDR1 SGHRS, CDR2 YFSETQ. The CDR3 length is 12 residues. CDR3 bases: TGCGCCATCAGTTTAGGGGGAGATACGCGGTATTTT. This gives the protein CAISLGGDTRYF.

The chain joins TRBV20-1 to TRBJ2-4; D possibly uses TRBD1 or TRBD2 (6 bases each). The CDR3 has 14 amino acids. With 7 bases removed from V and 7 bases from J, the gap between germline ends came to 20 bases. Per germline, CDR1 DFQATT and CDR2 SNEGSKA (reference sequence). The CDR3 reads CSVVMGLQGNIQYF. Here the CDR3 DNA reads TGCAGTGTGGTCATGGGACTTCAGGGGAACATTCAGTACTTC.

On this clonotype: This likely comes from a read error, as the CDR3 has no conserved phenylalanine or tryptophan at its end. The gene calls are TRBV29-1 and TRBJ1-1; 7 positions agree with TRBD1. From germline, CDR1 is SQVTM and CDR2 ANQGSEA. CDR3 length: 14 amino acids. The J segment lost 5 bases and the V segment lost 6 bases, leaving 12 bases of the junction unmatched. The CDR3 protein is CSVVAQGINTEAFV. CDR3 coding DNA: TGCAGCGTAGTAGCACAGGGGATCAATACTGAAGCTTTCGTT.

The chain couples TRBV4-2 to TRBJ2-2; D is unclear. Germline lookup yields CDR1 LGHNA and CDR2 YNFKEQ. CDR3 length: 15 amino acids. Deletions cut 1 base from V and 1 base from J, with 7 bases between. This CDR3 reads CASSQGGVNTGELFF. CDR3 nucleotide sequence: TGTGCCAGCAGCCAAGGGGGTGTGAACACCGGGGAGCTGTTTTTT.

Of note for this clonotype: Germline and junction disagree at one end, which may indicate a read error. V usage is TRBV11-3 and J usage is TRBJ2-7, with 7 bases lining up with TRBD2. The CDR3 loop spans 15 amino acids. The V gene's germline CDR1 is SGHNT and CDR2 YENEEA. CDR3 sequence (DNA): TGTCCCAGCAGCACTGACAGCGGGAAGGGCGGCGAGCAATACTTC. Amino acid sequence: CPSSTDSGKGGEQYF.

Turning to this clonotype: Since no conserved phenylalanine or tryptophan closes the CDR3, a read error is the likely cause. The chain carries TRBV4-2 and TRBJ2-2, with 8 nucleotides matching TRBD2. The CDR3 runs 15 residues. Germline assignment: CDR1 LGHNA and CDR2 YNFKEQ. This chain's CDR3 is CVSSQLAANTGELFS. CDR3 nucleotides: TGTGTCAGCAGCCAACTAGCGGCGAACACCGGGGAGCTGTTTTCT.